One sample yielded the 32 T cell receptor beta chains listed below, sequenced in a study of T cells in Graves' hyperthyroidism and ophthalmopathy. It was RNA transcripts that yielded the amplified TCR beta CDR3 regions. First-round RT-PCR with HTBI primers amplified the TCR CDR3 region. One entry per CDR3 protein, called by TCRdb with MiXCR from the multiplex PCR reads. Among about 500,000 distinct CDR3 sequences listed, about 16% were seen once. Sequencing was performed on blood. The receptors derive from a woman aged 25 to 45 with Graves' ophthalmopathy.

The genes are TRBV10-1 and TRBJ1-1; D gene ambiguous. Trimming took off 0 bases at V and 1 base at J, with 3 bases between the two ends. The CDR3 loop spans 13 amino acids. Germline lookup yields CDR1 WNHNN and CDR2 SYGVQD (reference sequence). The CDR3 here is CASSESRNTEAFF. In DNA, the CDR3 is TGCGCCAGCAGTGAGTCGAGGAACACTGAAGCTTTCTTT.

This clonotype was observed a handful of times. The chain combines TRBV6-1 with TRBJ2-3; a weak D match, TRBD1 (5 bases). Trimming removed 7 bases at V and 3 bases at J, with 17 bases between. The CDR3 is 15 residues long. Germline V CDR1 and CDR2: MNHNS, SASEGT. CDR3 nucleotides: TGTGCCAGCACCCTATCACCCCAGGGAACAGATACGCAGTATTTT. Translating gives CASTLSPQGTDTQYF.

Ten or more counts support this clonotype. The V call is TRBV6-2 or TRBV6-3, the J call TRBJ1-1; TRBD1 matches at 7 bases. Germline trimming cut 2 bases from V and 3 bases from J; bases unmatched to any gene: 9. Germline values: CDR1 MNHEY, CDR2 SVGEGT. The CDR3 spans 16 residues. CDR3 protein: CASSYEGGGRHTEAFF. The CDR3 coding sequence is TGTGCCAGCAGTTACGAGGGAGGGGGCCGACACACTGAAGCTTTCTTT.

This clonotype has ten or more counts. Sequence at one end of the junction differs from germline and may be a read error. V usage is TRBV2 and J usage is TRBJ1-1, with 10 bases that match TRBD1. In germline, CDR1 is SNHLY, CDR2 FYNNEI. The CDR3 is 16 residues long. The CDR3 loop is CTSIGTGEVYGTEAFF. As DNA, the CDR3 is TGTACCAGCATAGGGACAGGGGAAGTGTACGGGACTGAAGCTTTCTTT.

This clonotype was seen at least ten times. This chain uses TRBV7-9 with TRBJ2-2; D gene ambiguous. The V and J ends lost 2 bases and 6 bases respectively, with 10 bases between them. CDR1 is SEHNR and CDR2 is FQNEAQ in the germline V gene (reference sequence). The CDR3 consists of 14 residues. For the CDR3, the DNA is TGTGCCAGCAGCTTATCTAAGGATGCCGGGGAGCTGTTTTTT. This codes for CASSLSKDAGELFF. Variable domain in full (rest from reference TRBV7-9 and TRBJ2-2): DTGVSQNPRHKITKRGQNVTFRCDPISEHNRLYWYRQTLGQGPEFLTYFQNEAQLEKSRLLSDRFSAERPKGSFSTLEIQRTEQGDSAMYLCASSLSKDAGELFFGEGSRLTVL.

This chain connects TRBV2 to TRBJ2-7; D perhaps matches TRBD1 (5 bases). The germline V gene has CDR1 SNHLY and CDR2 FYNNEI. Deletions cut 4 bases from V and 0 bases from J, with 16 bases between. The CDR3 runs to 16 residues. CDR3 in amino acids: CASSAYGRESSYEQYF. The CDR3 region has the DNA TGTGCCAGCAGTGCATATGGCAGGGAAAGCTCCTACGAGCAGTACTTC.

V gene TRBV7-9 combines with J gene TRBJ1-2, with 8 bases fitting TRBD1. V dropped 1 base and J dropped 8; count of bases not matched to a gene: 9. Germline V gene lookup returns CDR1 SEHNR and CDR2 FQNEAQ (reference sequence). The CDR3 totals 15 residues. The DNA for the CDR3 is TGTGCCAGCAGCTTAGATAACGGGAGGACAGGGGGCTACACCTTC. Translation gives CASSLDNGRTGGYTF.

The sample holds a few counts of this clonotype. The V and J genes are TRBV5-6 and TRBJ1-5; 8 nucleotides agree with TRBD1. The length of the CDR3 is 14 residues. Germline CDR1 and CDR2: SGHDT and YYEEEE. V shed 4 bases and J 4 bases; nucleotides not matched to a gene: 4. CDR3 region: CASSRGQANQPQHF. CDR3 in DNA: TGTGCCAGCAGCCGGGGACAGGCTAATCAGCCCCAGCATTTT.

This clonotype has a handful of counts. V is TRBV6-2 or TRBV6-3 and J is TRBJ2-7; possible D gene TRBD1, 6 bases. Germline V lookup: CDR1 MNHEY, CDR2 SVGEGT. Trimming took off 6 bases at V and 5 bases at J, with 23 bases between the two ends. CDR3 length: 16 residues. The CDR3 sequence: CASRRAGTGTRNEQYF. Written as DNA, the CDR3 is TGTGCCAGCAGGAGGGCCGGGACCGGGACACGGAACGAGCAGTACTTC.

The table lists this clonotype with a few counts. This chain uses TRBV7-9 with TRBJ2-7; D is possibly TRBD1 (5 bases). Germline CDR1 reads SEHNR; CDR2 reads FQNEAQ (reference sequence). The CDR3 is made up of 13 amino acids. Trimming took 5 bases from V and 5 from J, leaving 13 bases between them. CDR3 bases: TGTGCCAGCAGCCCCGACAGACCCAACGAGCAGTACTTC. Protein sequence: CASSPDRPNEQYF.

This clonotype came up a few times. The genes are TRBV6-1 and TRBJ2-3, with D tentatively TRBD2 (6 bases). Trimming stripped 4 bases from V and 1 base from J, with 12 bases between. Germline CDR1 and CDR2: MNHNS and SASEGT. The CDR3 sequence is 15 residues long. This CDR3 reads CASSGQRAGTDTQYF. DNA for the CDR3: TGTGCCAGCAGTGGTCAGCGGGCTGGCACAGATACGCAGTATTTT.

The V gene is TRBV3-1, the J gene TRBJ2-6; D unresolved. CDR3 length equals 16 residues. CDR1 LGHDT and CDR2 YNNKEL come from the germline V gene (reference sequence). Trimming removed 4 bases at V and 6 bases at J, with 16 bases between. CDR3 sequence: CASSPPLGPAANVLTF. CDR3 coding DNA: TGTGCCAGCAGCCCTCCTCTCGGACCAGCGGCCAACGTCCTGACTTTC.

J is TRBJ2-1 and V is TRBV29-1, with a tentative D call TRBD1 (5 bases). Germline values: CDR1 SQVTM, CDR2 ANQGSEA. The CDR3 has 10 amino acids. V lost 7 bases and J lost 5, with 6 bases in between. The CDR3 region is CSGRDNEQFF. In DNA form, the CDR3 reads TGCAGCGGCAGGGACAATGAGCAGTTCTTC.

This clonotype was observed at least ten times. This rearrangement joins TRBV20-1 to TRBJ2-1; 8 bases fit TRBD1. Looked up from germline, CDR1 is DFQATT and CDR2 is SNEGSKA (reference sequence). The CDR3 extends over 16 amino acids. V trimming: 1 base; J trimming: 0 bases; junction bases outside the gene matches: 5. In DNA form, the CDR3 reads TGCAGTGCTAGAGTCCCTACAGGGGGCTCCTACAATGAGCAGTTCTTC. Protein: CSARVPTGGSYNEQFF.

CDR3 sequence (DNA): TGTGCCACCAGTGATCCCGACATTTCCGAGCAGTACTTC. This encodes CATSDPDISEQYF. The V gene is TRBV24-1, the J gene TRBJ2-7; D ambiguous. The CDR3 is 13 residues long. The germline V and J ends were trimmed by 3 bases and 6 bases, with 11 bases remaining between them. Per germline, CDR1 KGHDR and CDR2 SFDVKD.

At least ten counts were recorded for this clonotype. The chain links TRBV11-2 to TRBJ2-3, with D maybe TRBD2 (5 bases). The CDR3 length is 14 residues. The germline V gene encodes CDR1 SGHAT and CDR2 FQNNGV. V was cut by 3 bases and J by 6 bases, with 13 bases left in between. The CDR3 DNA reads TGTGCCAGCAGCTTCCGGGATCGAGTGGATACGCAGTATTTT. The encoded protein is CASSFRDRVDTQYF. Based on the CDR3 plus reference TRBV11-2 and TRBJ2-3, the full variable domain is EAGVAQSPRYKIIEKRQSVAFWCNPISGHATLYWYQQILGQGPKLLIQFQNNGVVDDSQLPKDRFSAERLKGVDSTLKIQPAKLEDSAVYLCASSFRDRVDTQYFGPGTRLTVL.

This clonotype was seen a handful of times. The gene calls are TRBV24-1 and TRBJ2-2, with TRBD1 identical over 8 bases. The CDR3 consists of 17 residues. The V and J ends lost 3 bases and 0 bases, in that order; junction bases with no gene match: 5. Germline CDR1 and CDR2: KGHDR and SFDVKD. The CDR3 protein is CATSDNTGGPNTGELFF. For the CDR3, the DNA is TGTGCCACCAGTGATAATACAGGGGGGCCGAACACCGGGGAGCTGTTTTTT.

This clonotype was recorded at least ten times. This rearrangement joins TRBV7-8 to TRBJ2-5; D may be TRBD2 (6 bases). Germline CDR1 is SGHVS and CDR2 is FQNEAQ. The CDR3 covers 15 residues. V was cut by 6 bases and J by 5 bases, with 19 bases left in between. The CDR3 sequence: CASSPPGLKRETQYF. CDR3 in DNA: TGTGCCAGCAGTCCCCCGGGACTCAAGAGGGAGACCCAGTACTTC.

The chain combines TRBV27 with TRBJ2-1; D possibly corresponds to TRBD2 (6 bases). Germline V gives CDR1 MNHEY, CDR2 SMNVEV (reference sequence). This CDR3 spans 13 amino acids. The ends were cut back, 3 bases at V and 10 bases at J, with 13 bases in the middle. The CDR3 region has the DNA TGTGCCAGCAGTTTTTGGGGACTCGCAGAGCAGTTCTTC. Protein: CASSFWGLAEQFF.

This clonotype was observed at least ten times. The rearrangement joins TRBV2 to TRBJ2-1, with 8 nucleotides matching TRBD2. The CDR3 is 15 amino acids. Germline V lookup: CDR1 SNHLY, CDR2 FYNNEI. V dropped 0 bases and J dropped 4; count of bases not matched to a gene: 2. The CDR3 spells CASSEASGMYNEQFF. CDR3 bases: TGTGCCAGCAGTGAAGCTAGCGGGATGTACAATGAGCAGTTCTTC.

This chain connects TRBV7-2 to TRBJ2-1, with D maybe TRBD2 (5 bases). The CDR3 length is 13 residues. From germline, CDR1 is SGHTA and CDR2 FQGNSA. V gave up 6 bases and J gave up 8 bases, with 14 bases separating them. The CDR3 loop is CASSQDPGDEQFF. In DNA form, the CDR3 reads TGTGCCAGCAGTCAAGACCCCGGGGATGAGCAGTTCTTC.

This clonotype was counted many times. The gene calls are TRBV6-1 and TRBJ2-2; perhaps TRBD2 as D (6 bases). The CDR3 extends over 14 amino acids. Trimming stripped 7 bases from V and 6 bases from J, with 15 bases between. Per the germline V gene, CDR1 is MNHNS and CDR2 is SASEGT. CDR3 in DNA: TGTGCCAGCATTCCAGACCCGGGGGCCGGGGAGCTGTTTTTT. As protein: CASIPDPGAGELFF.

Here the CDR3 reads CASTPWSGTAGEKLFF. The DNA for the CDR3 is TGTGCCAGCACCCCCTGGTCTGGGACAGCCGGGGAAAAACTGTTTTTT. The chain joins TRBV6-1 to TRBJ1-4; 7 bases line up with TRBD1. The germline CDR1 and CDR2 sequences are MNHNS and SASEGT. The V and J ends lost 7 bases and 8 bases, in that order; junction bases with no gene match: 16. This CDR3 has 16 residues.

This clonotype was observed once. Possible read error: a much larger clone is one base away. The J gene is TRBJ2-7, the V gene TRBV20-1; D possibly uses TRBD1 or TRBD2 (5 bases each). The end of the DNA is better explained by TRBJ2-1, so the J call may be wrong. CDR3 length: 13 amino acids. Looked up from germline, CDR1 is DFQATT and CDR2 is SNEGSKA (reference sequence). CDR3 coding DNA: TGCAGTGCTAGCGGGGCCAACTCCTACGAGCAGTTCTTC. It is translated as CSASGANSYEQFF.

Only a few counts were recorded for this clonotype. This chain joins TRBV20-1 and TRBJ2-5, with TRBD2 identical over 9 bases. Per germline, CDR1 DFQATT and CDR2 SNEGSKA (reference sequence). The CDR3 length is 14 residues. J gave up 2 bases and V 5 bases, and 6 bases lay outside the gene matches. Here the CDR3 DNA reads TGCAGTGCTCTTGACACTAGCGGGCAAGAGACCCAGTACTTC. This encodes CSALDTSGQETQYF.

The table lists this clonotype with many counts. The V and J genes are TRBV29-1 and TRBJ2-1; TRBD1 aligns across 11 bases. This CDR3 contains 18 residues. The V gene's germline CDR1 is SQVTM and CDR2 ANQGSEA. V was pared by 6 bases and J by 6 bases, with 19 bases of the junction left unmatched. In nucleotides, the CDR3 is TGCAGCGTCTCAACAGGGACAGGGGGTTCCCCCACGTTCAATGAGCAGTTCTTC. Encoded protein: CSVSTGTGGSPTFNEQFF.

This clonotype was counted at least ten times. The chain links TRBV20-1 to TRBJ2-7; the D call may be TRBD1 or TRBD2 (5 bases each). Trimming left V 7 bases short and J 1 base short, with 14 bases between. The V gene's germline CDR1 is DFQATT and CDR2 SNEGSKA (reference sequence). This CDR3 is built from 13 residues. CDR3 coding DNA: TGCAGTGTCACCGGGACCAATTCCTACGAGCAGTACTTC. It codes for CSVTGTNSYEQYF.

Details on this clonotype: The conserved phenylalanine or tryptophan normally closing the CDR3 is absent here, so this likely arose from a read error. As DNA, the CDR3 is TGTGCCAGCAAAAACCATTGGGGTGGACACCAGAACTCTGGAAACACCATATATCTT. This encodes CASKNHWGGHQNSGNTIYL. V and J are TRBV6-2 or TRBV6-3 and TRBJ1-3; D possibly corresponds to TRBD1 (5 bases). CDR3 length: 19 amino acids. Trimming removed 7 bases from V and 0 bases from J, with 25 bases in between. The germline V gene encodes CDR1 MNHEY and CDR2 SVGEGT.

This clonotype was detected many times. This chain uses TRBV9 with TRBJ2-1, with D possibly called TRBD1 or TRBD2 (5 bases each). Trimming removed 3 bases from V and 4 bases from J, with 8 bases in between. The CDR3 length is 13 residues. In germline, CDR1 is SGDLS, CDR2 YYNGEE. The CDR3 reads CASSAWGYNEQFF. The CDR3 DNA reads TGTGCCAGCAGCGCATGGGGGTACAATGAGCAGTTCTTC.

This clonotype was counted at least ten times. The J gene is TRBJ2-5, the V gene TRBV7-8, with D possibly matching TRBD1 (5 bases). The germline V and J ends were trimmed by 5 bases and 13 bases, with 17 bases remaining between them. The V gene's germline CDR1 is SGHVS and CDR2 FQNEAQ. The CDR3 spans 12 residues. The CDR3 loop is CASSLGQVESYF. DNA for the CDR3: TGTGCCAGCAGCCTGGGGCAGGTGGAGTCGTACTTC.

As for this clonotype: A much bigger clone sits one base away, suggesting this may be a read error. The chain uses TRBV7-2 and TRBJ2-2; 9 bases are shared with TRBD2. This CDR3 contains 16 residues. The germline gives CDR1 SGHTA, CDR2 FQGNSA. With 2 bases clipped from V and 6 bases from J, the junction kept 7 bases outside the gene matches. As DNA, the CDR3 is TGTGCCAGCAGCTTAAACATACTAGCGGGCCCCGGGGAGCTGTTTTTT. Translating gives CASSLNILAGPGELFF.

This clonotype occurred many times. The J gene is TRBJ2-5, the V gene TRBV20-1; either TRBD1 or TRBD2 may supply D (5 bases each). The CDR3 runs 14 residues. V was cut by 3 bases and J by 1 base, with 12 bases left in between. CDR1 is DFQATT and CDR2 is SNEGSKA in the germline V gene (reference sequence). CDR3 coding DNA: TGCAGTGCTAGGAGAGGGACCAGCCAAGAGACCCAGTACTTC. As protein: CSARRGTSQETQYF.